These 14 T cell receptor beta chains originate from one sample sequenced in a study of regulatory T cells in long-lasting Graves disease. Time point here: newly diagnosed GD, antithyroid drugs for less than 3 months. PBMC RNA was the source of the TCR library. The TCR beta library used iRepertoire HTBI primers with Arm-PCR amplification of CDR3. TCRdb analysed the multiplex PCR reads with MiXCR anew, one entry per CDR3 protein. The table has roughly 500,000 distinct CDR3 sequences, less than 15% seen once. These data were also filed under a second study, of T cells in Graves' hyperthyroidism and ophthalmopathy.

The material sequenced was peripheral blood mononuclear cells (PBMCs), taken at new diagnosis, from a patient treated with antithyroid drugs. The receptors derive from a man between 25 and 39 years old with Graves disease.

This clonotype was observed at least ten times. The chain uses TRBV5-1 and TRBJ2-3; tentatively, D is TRBD1 (5 bases). CDR3 length: 14 amino acids. Trimming took off 3 bases at V and 6 bases at J, with 14 bases between the two ends. Germline V gives CDR1 SGHRS, CDR2 YFSETQ. The CDR3 region has the DNA TGCGCCAGCAGCTATGGAAGGGGCTACGATACGCAGTATTTT. Encoded protein: CASSYGRGYDTQYF.

This clonotype was detected ten times or more. This chain connects TRBV6-1 to TRBJ1-1; no firm D call. CDR1 MNHNS and CDR2 SASEGT come from the germline V gene. Trimming took 7 bases from V and 1 from J, leaving 4 bases between them. There are 11 residues in the CDR3. The CDR3 loop reads CASTWNTEAFF. CDR3 nucleotides: TGTGCCAGCACGTGGAACACTGAAGCTTTCTTT.

This clonotype was counted many times. The chain recombines TRBV9 with TRBJ2-7, with 10 bases aligning to TRBD1. Germline V gene data show CDR1 as SGDLS and CDR2 as YYNGEE. This CDR3 region has 15 residues. With V trimmed by 0 bases and J by 2 bases, 2 bases remained unmatched. This chain's CDR3 is CASSVGQGATYEQYF. The CDR3 DNA reads as TGTGCCAGCAGCGTAGGACAGGGGGCTACCTACGAGCAGTACTTC.

This clonotype was counted between two and nine times. The chain has TRBV30 and TRBJ2-5; D is possibly TRBD2 (5 bases). Germline-derived CDR1 and CDR2 are GTSNPN and SVGIG (reference sequence). This CDR3 is built from 13 residues. V lost 5 bases, J lost 0 bases, and 10 bases lay in between. The CDR3 loop is CAWGPGYQETQYF. As DNA, the CDR3 is TGTGCCTGGGGCCCGGGGTACCAAGAGACCCAGTACTTC.

With respect to this clonotype: The junction shows a germline mismatch at one end, possibly a read error. The V call is TRBV20-1, the J call TRBJ2-7; TRBD1 aligns across 7 bases. The CDR3 extends over 14 amino acids. Germline lookup yields CDR1 DFQATT and CDR2 SNEGSKA (reference sequence). DNA of the CDR3: TGCAGTGCTAGAGTGGGACAGATTCCCTACGAGCAGTGCTTC. Its protein product is CSARVGQIPYEQCF.

In its sample, this clonotype was seen many times. The rearrangement uses TRBV11-2 and TRBJ1-4; 8 bases agree with TRBD1. Trimming at V came to 5 bases and at J to 7 bases, leaving 3 bases not matched to a gene. In germline, CDR1 is SGHAT, CDR2 FQNNGV. The CDR3 covers 13 residues. The CDR3 coding sequence is TGTGCCAGCAGCCAAGACAGGGGTGAAAAACTGTTTTTT. This translates into CASSQDRGEKLFF.

This clonotype occurred a few times. The genes are TRBV29-1 and TRBJ2-2; TRBD2 is a possible D gene (7 bases). V was shortened by 2 bases and J by 4 bases, with 14 bases between the two germline ends. This CDR3 has 15 amino acids. Germline V lookup: CDR1 SQVTM, CDR2 ANQGSEA. The CDR3 region is CSVEWGGRFTGELFF. CDR3 DNA: TGCAGCGTTGAATGGGGGGGGCGTTTCACCGGGGAGCTGTTTTTT.

Many counts were recorded for this clonotype. The rearrangement joins TRBV2 to TRBJ2-7; 11 nucleotides agree with TRBD2. CDR3 length equals 14 residues. Germline values: CDR1 SNHLY, CDR2 FYNNEI. J was trimmed by 3 bases and V by 6 bases; bases with no gene match: 4. In nucleotides, the CDR3 is TGTGCCAGCAGAGCCGGGACTAGCGGCTACGAGCAGTACTTC. Protein: CASRAGTSGYEQYF.

This chain links TRBV9 with TRBJ2-3, with 7 bases fitting TRBD2. Trimming removed 3 bases from V and 1 base from J; junction bases left unmatched: 8. Germline V CDR1 and CDR2: SGDLS, YYNGEE. The CDR3 spans 16 residues. CDR3 in amino acids: CASSARSGPGTDTQYF. For the CDR3, the DNA is TGTGCCAGCAGCGCCCGTAGCGGGCCGGGCACAGATACGCAGTATTTT.

This clonotype was picked up many times. The V call is TRBV7-2, the J call TRBJ2-1; D remains ambiguous. V lost 0 bases and J 8 bases, leaving 8 bases between the germline ends. This CDR3 is 13 amino acids long. The germline gives CDR1 SGHTA, CDR2 FQGNSA. As DNA, the CDR3 is TGTGCCAGCAGCTTAGCTGGATTCTATGAGCAGTTCTTC. It specifies CASSLAGFYEQFF.

This clonotype showed up many times. CDR3 nucleotides: TGTGCCTGGGAGTCAGGGGGAACTTACGGCTACACCTTC. Its translation: CAWESGGTYGYTF. This sequence joins TRBV30 and TRBJ1-2, with 7 bases matching TRBD1. This CDR3 region has 13 residues. V gave up 5 bases and J gave up 8 bases; unmatched junction bases: 11. CDR1 GTSNPN and CDR2 SVGIG come from the germline V gene (reference sequence).

The CDR3 bases are TGTGCCAGCCGGGACCCGGAGGCCAAAAACATTCAGTACTTC. Translated, it gives CASRDPEAKNIQYF. The chain uses TRBV2 and TRBJ2-4, with D perhaps matching TRBD1 or TRBD2 (5 bases each). From germline, CDR1 is SNHLY and CDR2 FYNNEI. CDR3 length: 14 residues. V lost 8 bases and J lost 1, with 12 bases in between. The full variable domain, its missing parts supplied by reference TRBV2 and TRBJ2-4, is EPEVTQTPSHQVTQMGQEVILRCVPISNHLYFYWYRQILGQKVEFLVSFYNNEISEKSEIFDDQFSVERPDGSNFTLKIRSTKLEDSAMYFCASRDPEAKNIQYFGAGTRLSVL.

Of note for this clonotype: A read error may be the cause here, since a much bigger clone is one base away. The CDR3 end shows no conserved phenylalanine or tryptophan, and so a read error is likely. No DNA is shown, since the ends of the CDR3 on it are uncertain; the CDR3 is the one TCRdb lists. The chain links TRBV10-3 to TRBJ2-1. Germline assignment: CDR1 ENHRY and CDR2 SYGVKD. The CDR3 is made up of 12 amino acids, end residues included. CDR3 loop: CAISEIQGDRFL.

This clonotype was recorded at least ten times. The rearrangement uses TRBV7-2 and TRBJ1-2; TRBD1 might be the D (5 bases). CDR3 length equals 14 residues. Trimming shortened V by 1 base and J by 8 bases, and 14 bases separated the two germline ends. Germline V CDR1 and CDR2: SGHTA, FQGNSA. The CDR3 bases are TGTGCCAGCAGCTTAGGGGGTCCATGGGACGGCTACACCTTC. Translation: CASSLGGPWDGYTF.